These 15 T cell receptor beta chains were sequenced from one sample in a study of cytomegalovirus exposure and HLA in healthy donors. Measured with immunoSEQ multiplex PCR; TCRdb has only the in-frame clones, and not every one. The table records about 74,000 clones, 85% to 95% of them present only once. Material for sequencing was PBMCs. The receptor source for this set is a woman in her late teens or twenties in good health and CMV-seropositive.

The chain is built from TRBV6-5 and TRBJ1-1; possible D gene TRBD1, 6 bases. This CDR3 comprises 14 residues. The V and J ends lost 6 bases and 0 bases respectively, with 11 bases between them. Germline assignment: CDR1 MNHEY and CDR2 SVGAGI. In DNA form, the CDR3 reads TGTGCCAGCAGCAGGGGAGACCTGAACACTGAAGCTTTCTTT. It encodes CASSRGDLNTEAFF.

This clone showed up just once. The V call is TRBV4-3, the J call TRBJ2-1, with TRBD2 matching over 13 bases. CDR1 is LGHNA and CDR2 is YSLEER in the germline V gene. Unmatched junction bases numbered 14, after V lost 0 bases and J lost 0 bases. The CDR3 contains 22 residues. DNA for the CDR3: TGCGCCAGCAGCCAAGACAGAACTAGCGGGGGGGCCTCTGATAACTCCTACAATGAGCAGTTCTTC. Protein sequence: CASSQDRTSGGASDNSYNEQFF.

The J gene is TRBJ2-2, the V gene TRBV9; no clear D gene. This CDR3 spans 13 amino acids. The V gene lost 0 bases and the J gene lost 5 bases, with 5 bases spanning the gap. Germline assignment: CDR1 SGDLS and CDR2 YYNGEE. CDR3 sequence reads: CASSVVETGELFF. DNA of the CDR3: TGTGCCAGCAGCGTAGTAGAGACCGGGGAGCTGTTTTTT.

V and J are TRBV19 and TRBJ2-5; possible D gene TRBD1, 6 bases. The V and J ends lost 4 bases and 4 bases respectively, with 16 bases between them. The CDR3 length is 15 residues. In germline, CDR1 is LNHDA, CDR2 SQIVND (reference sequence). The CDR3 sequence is CASSKLSGDGETQYF. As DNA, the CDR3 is TGTGCCAGTAGTAAATTATCAGGGGATGGAGAGACCCAGTACTTC. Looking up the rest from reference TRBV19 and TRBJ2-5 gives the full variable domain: DGGITQSPKYLFRKEGQNVTLSCEQNLNHDAMYWYRQDPGQGLRLIYYSQIVNDFQKGDIAEGYSVSREKKESFPLTVTSAQKNPTAFYLCASSKLSGDGETQYFGPGTRLLVL.

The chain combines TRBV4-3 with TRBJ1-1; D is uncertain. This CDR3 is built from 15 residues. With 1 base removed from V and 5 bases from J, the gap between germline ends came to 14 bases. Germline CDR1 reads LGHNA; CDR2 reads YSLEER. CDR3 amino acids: CASSQVPPRRTEAFF. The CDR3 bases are TGCGCCAGCAGCCAAGTTCCCCCACGGAGGACTGAAGCTTTCTTT.

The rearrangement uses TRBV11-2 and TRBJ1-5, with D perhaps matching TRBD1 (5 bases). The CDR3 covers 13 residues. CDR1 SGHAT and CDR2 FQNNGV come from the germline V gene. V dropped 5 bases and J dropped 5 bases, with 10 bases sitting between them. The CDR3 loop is CASSLWGDQPQHF. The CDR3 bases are TGTGCCAGCAGCCTTTGGGGCGATCAGCCCCAGCATTTT. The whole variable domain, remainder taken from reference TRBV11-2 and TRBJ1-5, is EAGVAQSPRYKIIEKRQSVAFWCNPISGHATLYWYQQILGQGPKLLIQFQNNGVVDDSQLPKDRFSAERLKGVDSTLKIQPAKLEDSAVYLCASSLWGDQPQHFGDGTRLSIL.

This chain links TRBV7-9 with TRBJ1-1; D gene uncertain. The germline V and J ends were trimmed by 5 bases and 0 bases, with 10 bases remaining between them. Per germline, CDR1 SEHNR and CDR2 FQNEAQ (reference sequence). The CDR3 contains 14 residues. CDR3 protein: CASSPTGMNTEAFF. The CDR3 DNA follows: TGTGCCAGCAGCCCGACGGGGATGAACACTGAAGCTTTCTTT. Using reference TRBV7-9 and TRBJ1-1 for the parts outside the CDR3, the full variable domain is DTGVSQNPRHKITKRGQNVTFRCDPISEHNRLYWYRQTLGQGPEFLTYFQNEAQLEKSRLLSDRFSAERPKGSFSTLEIQRTEQGDSAMYLCASSPTGMNTEAFFGQGTRLTVV.

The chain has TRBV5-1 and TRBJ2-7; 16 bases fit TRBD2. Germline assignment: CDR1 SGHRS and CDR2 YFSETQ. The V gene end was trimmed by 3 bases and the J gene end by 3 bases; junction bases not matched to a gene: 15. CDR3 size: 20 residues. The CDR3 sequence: CASSSPPPGLAGGPVYEQYF. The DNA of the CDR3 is TGCGCCAGCAGCTCACCGCCCCCGGGACTAGCGGGAGGGCCCGTCTACGAGCAGTACTTC.

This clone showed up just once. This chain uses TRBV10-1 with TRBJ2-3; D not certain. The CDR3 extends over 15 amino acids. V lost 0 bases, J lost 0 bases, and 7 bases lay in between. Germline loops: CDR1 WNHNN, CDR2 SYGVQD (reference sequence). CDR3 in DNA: TGCGCCAGCAGTGAGTCCCTAGGCAGCACAGATACGCAGTATTTT. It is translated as CASSESLGSTDTQYF.

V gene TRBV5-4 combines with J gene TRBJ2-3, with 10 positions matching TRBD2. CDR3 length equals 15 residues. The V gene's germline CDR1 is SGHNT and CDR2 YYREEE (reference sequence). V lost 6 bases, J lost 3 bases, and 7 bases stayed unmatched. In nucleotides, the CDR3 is TGTGCCAGCACCACTCGGACTAGCGGAACAGATACGCAGTATTTT. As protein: CASTTRTSGTDTQYF.

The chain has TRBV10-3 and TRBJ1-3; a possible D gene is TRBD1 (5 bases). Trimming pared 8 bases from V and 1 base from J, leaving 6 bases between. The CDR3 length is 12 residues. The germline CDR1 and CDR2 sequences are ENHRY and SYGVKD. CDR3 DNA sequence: TGTGCCATCGCAGGGTCTGGAAACACCATATATTTT. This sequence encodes CAIAGSGNTIYF.

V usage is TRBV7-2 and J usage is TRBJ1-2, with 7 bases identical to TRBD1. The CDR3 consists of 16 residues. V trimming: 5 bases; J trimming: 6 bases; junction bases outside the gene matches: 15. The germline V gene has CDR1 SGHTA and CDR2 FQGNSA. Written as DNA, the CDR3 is TGTGCCAGCAGCCCCGACCGGACAGGTGGAGTCGATGGCTACACCTTC. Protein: CASSPDRTGGVDGYTF.

CDR3 in DNA: TGTGCCAGCAGTGAAAATGCGAGTTACGAGCAGTACTTC. It is translated as CASSENASYEQYF. The rearrangement uses TRBV2 and TRBJ2-7; D not certain. Germline V gene lookup returns CDR1 SNHLY and CDR2 FYNNEI. With 2 bases removed from V and 4 bases from J, the gap between germline ends came to 9 bases. The CDR3 extends over 13 amino acids. The full variable domain, in which reference TRBV2 and TRBJ2-7 provide the parts outside the CDR3, is EPEVTQTPSHQVTQMGQEVILRCVPISNHLYFYWYRQILGQKVEFLVSFYNNEISEKSEIFDDQFSVERPDGSNFTLKIRSTKLEDSAMYFCASSENASYEQYFGPGTRLTVT.

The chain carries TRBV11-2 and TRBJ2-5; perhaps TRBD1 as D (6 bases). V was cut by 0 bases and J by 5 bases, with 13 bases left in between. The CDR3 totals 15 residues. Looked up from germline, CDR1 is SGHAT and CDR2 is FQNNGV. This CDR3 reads CASSLEYREGETQYF. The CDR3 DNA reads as TGTGCCAGCAGCTTAGAGTACAGGGAAGGGGAGACCCAGTACTTC.

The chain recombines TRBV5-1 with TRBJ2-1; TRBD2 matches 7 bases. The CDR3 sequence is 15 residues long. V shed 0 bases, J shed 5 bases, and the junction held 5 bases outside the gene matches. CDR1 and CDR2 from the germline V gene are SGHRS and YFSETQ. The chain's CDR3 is CASSLDVGGHNEQFF. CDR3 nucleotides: TGCGCCAGCAGCTTGGATGTGGGAGGGCACAATGAGCAGTTCTTC.